These 29 T cell receptor beta chains share one sample of origin, sequenced in a study of blood T cell repertoires in COVID-19. Profiled with immunoSEQ multiplex PCR; TCRdb holds only in-frame clones, not every one. This sample yields 200,000 to 250,000 clones, of which 70% to 85% are seen a single time; under 2% belongs to the top ten. Sequencing was performed on peripheral blood. The receptors here all came from a woman older than 75 with acute or convalescent COVID-19.

The V gene is TRBV5-1, the J gene TRBJ2-1; 8 positions agree with TRBD1. Germline lookup yields CDR1 SGHRS and CDR2 YFSETQ. The CDR3 covers 14 residues. The trim removed 2 bases at V and 5 bases at J, leaving 3 bases unmatched. This chain's CDR3 is CASSFSGGHNEQFF. CDR3 DNA: TGCGCCAGCAGCTTCTCAGGGGGCCACAATGAGCAGTTCTTC.

The V and J genes are TRBV5-4 and TRBJ2-1; tentatively, D is TRBD2 (5 bases). V lost 0 bases, J lost 7 bases, and 14 bases lay in between. The CDR3 is 15 residues long. Germline values: CDR1 SGHNT, CDR2 YYREEE (reference sequence). The CDR3 sequence is CASSLGLASFNEQFF. The CDR3 DNA follows: TGTGCCAGCAGCTTGGGGTTGGCTAGCTTTAATGAGCAGTTCTTC.

The rearrangement joins TRBV7-2 to TRBJ1-3; D remains ambiguous. Germline V lookup: CDR1 SGHTA, CDR2 FQGNSA. V was trimmed by 3 bases and J by 1 base, leaving 19 bases between them. The CDR3 is 18 amino acids. The DNA for the CDR3 is TGTGCCAGCAGCTTTAACCCCTTAAGAGACACTTCTGGAAACACCATATATTTT. Protein product: CASSFNPLRDTSGNTIYF.

J is TRBJ1-5 and V is TRBV6-1; 8 bases align to TRBD1. The germline gives CDR1 MNHNS, CDR2 SASEGT. This CDR3 contains 13 residues. With V trimmed by 2 bases and J by 9 bases, 3 bases remained unmatched. The CDR3 DNA reads TGTGCCAGCAGTGAAACAGGGGGTTTGCCCCAGCATTTT. Its protein is CASSETGGLPQHF.

V gene TRBV7-9 combines with J gene TRBJ2-7, with 10 positions matching TRBD1. Germline assignment: CDR1 SEHNR and CDR2 FQNEAQ (reference sequence). There are 15 residues in the CDR3. Losses at the gene ends were 8 bases for V and 2 bases for J; bases not matched to a gene: 9. CDR3 in amino acids: CASGEYGTGAYEQYF. DNA of the CDR3: TGTGCCAGCGGGGAGTATGGGACAGGGGCCTACGAGCAGTACTTC.

The gene calls are TRBV29-1 and TRBJ1-1, with D hard to call. The V gene's germline CDR1 is SQVTM and CDR2 ANQGSEA. The germline V and J ends were trimmed by 1 base and 2 bases, with 5 bases remaining between them. The CDR3 loop spans 12 amino acids. The CDR3 DNA sequence: TGCAGCGTTGAAGGTGGCAACACTGAAGCTTTCTTT. Protein sequence: CSVEGGNTEAFF.

This clone is a singleton in its sample. The chain recombines TRBV3-1 (or the pseudogene TRBV3-2) with TRBJ2-3; a possible D gene is TRBD1 (5 bases). Per germline, CDR1 LGHDT and CDR2 YNNKEL (reference sequence). The CDR3 has 13 residues. Trimming removed 4 bases from V and 6 bases from J, with 11 bases in between. CDR3 amino acids: CASSPTGLDTQYF. The DNA for the CDR3 is TGTGCCAGCAGCCCCACAGGATTGGATACGCAGTATTTT.

V usage is TRBV5-5 and J usage is TRBJ2-2, with TRBD2 matching 15 bases. V lost 3 bases and J lost 5; bases outside the gene matches: 8. The germline V gene has CDR1 SGHKS and CDR2 YYEKEE (reference sequence). The CDR3 loop spans 18 amino acids. The CDR3 DNA is TGTGCCAGCAGCTCGCGATGGACTAGCGGGGGGGCAACCGGGGAGCTGTTTTTT. Amino acids: CASSSRWTSGGATGELFF.

The chain combines TRBV27 with TRBJ1-5, with TRBD1 matching over 10 bases. V gave up 8 bases and J gave up 1 base; unmatched junction bases: 5. The CDR3 length is 15 residues. Germline lookup yields CDR1 MNHEY and CDR2 SMNVEV (reference sequence). The CDR3: CASRQGAESNQPQHF. CDR3 DNA sequence: TGTGCCAGCCGACAGGGGGCTGAGAGCAATCAGCCCCAGCATTTT.

V is TRBV7-2 and J is TRBJ1-6; D is unclear. CDR1 is SGHTA, CDR2 FQGNSA, per germline. The CDR3 has 14 residues. Between the trimmed V and J ends, which lost 5 bases and 0 bases, there was a span of 5 bases. The CDR3 reads CASSLYSYNSPLHF. In DNA, the CDR3 is TGTGCCAGCAGCCTATACTCCTATAATTCACCCCTCCACTTT.

The chain carries TRBV7-9 and TRBJ1-1; D is perhaps TRBD1 (5 bases). Trimming took 3 bases from V and 0 from J, leaving 11 bases between them. The CDR3 totals 15 residues. Germline V gene sequence: CDR1 SEHNR, CDR2 FQNEAQ (reference sequence). CDR3 nucleotides: TGTGCCAGCAGCTTGACAGAAGCTATGAACACTGAAGCTTTCTTT. As protein: CASSLTEAMNTEAFF.

The chain carries TRBV6-2 or TRBV6-3 and TRBJ2-3, with D possibly TRBD2 on 5 matching bases. The germline V gene encodes CDR1 MNHEY and CDR2 SVGEGT. There are 14 residues in the CDR3. V was clipped by 3 bases and J by 2 bases, with 9 bases between them. CDR3: CASSYSSHTDTQYF. The CDR3 nucleotides are TGTGCCAGCAGTTATTCTAGCCACACAGATACGCAGTATTTT.

This clone was seen just once. This chain links TRBV18 with TRBJ2-1; 8 bases line up with TRBD1. Per the germline V gene, CDR1 is KGHSH and CDR2 is LQKENI. The CDR3 spans 16 residues. Losses at the gene ends were 4 bases for V and 6 bases for J; bases not matched to a gene: 11. CDR3 DNA sequence: TGTGCCAGCTCACGACAGGGGAGGAGTTCGTCCAATGAGCAGTTCTTC. It yields the protein CASSRQGRSSSNEQFF. Drawing the rest from reference TRBV18 and TRBJ2-1, the complete variable domain is NAGVMQNPRHLVRRRGQEARLRCSPMKGHSHVYWYRQLPEEGLKFMVYLQKENIIDESGMPKERFSAEFPKEGPSILRIQQVVRGDSAAYFCASSRQGRSSSNEQFFGPGTRLTVL.

This clone was counted a single time. The V gene is TRBV7-8, the J gene TRBJ2-7; 9 bases match TRBD1. CDR1 and CDR2 from the germline V gene are SGHVS and FQNEAQ. J lost 2 bases, V lost 5 bases, and 7 bases had no gene match. This CDR3 spans 15 amino acids. The CDR3 sequence: CASSVAGQGPYEQYF. CDR3 bases: TGTGCCAGCAGCGTCGCTGGACAGGGGCCCTACGAGCAGTACTTC.

V and J are TRBV14 and TRBJ1-2; 8 positions match TRBD1. CDR1 SGHDN and CDR2 FVKESK come from the germline V gene. With V trimmed by 0 bases and J by 8 bases, 11 bases remained unmatched. The CDR3 runs to 16 residues. CDR3 sequence: CASSQDIPRGREGYTF. The CDR3 DNA sequence: TGTGCCAGCAGCCAAGATATCCCCAGGGGGCGGGAAGGCTACACCTTC.

The chain recombines TRBV29-1 with TRBJ2-3; 7 bases agree with TRBD1. CDR3 length: 14 residues. CDR1 is SQVTM and CDR2 is ANQGSEA in the germline V gene. The ends lost 2 bases at V and 4 bases at J; junction bases unmatched: 6. CDR3 amino acids: CSVERDRASDTQYF. In DNA, the CDR3 is TGCAGCGTTGAACGAGACAGGGCCTCAGATACGCAGTATTTT.

The V and J genes are TRBV5-1 and TRBJ2-2; perhaps TRBD2 as D (5 bases). Germline loops: CDR1 SGHRS, CDR2 YFSETQ. With 0 bases removed from V and 4 bases from J, the gap between germline ends came to 10 bases. The CDR3 runs 15 residues. The CDR3 loop is CASSLGGPGTGELFF. The DNA for the CDR3 is TGCGCCAGCAGCTTGGGAGGGCCTGGCACCGGGGAGCTGTTTTTT.

This rearrangement joins TRBV5-1 to TRBJ2-1; 7 bases align to TRBD2. The V gene end was trimmed by 7 bases and the J gene end by 0 bases; junction bases not matched to a gene: 4. There are 14 residues in the CDR3. CDR1 is SGHRS and CDR2 is YFSETQ in the germline V gene. The CDR3 loop reads CASGEGGSYNEQFF. The CDR3 DNA is TGCGCCAGCGGGGAGGGAGGCTCCTACAATGAGCAGTTCTTC.

The CDR3 sequence: CASSYPETGAAFF. The DNA of the CDR3 is TGTGCCAGCAGTTATCCGGAGACAGGGGCCGCTTTCTTT. This chain joins TRBV6-2 or TRBV6-3 and TRBJ1-1; 8 bases match TRBD1. J lost 11 bases, V lost 3 bases, and 8 bases had no gene match. This CDR3 contains 13 residues. The germline V gene has CDR1 MNHEY and CDR2 SVGEGT.

CDR3 loop: CASSPLDTGQGHEQYF. Written as DNA, the CDR3 is TGTGCCAGCTCACCACTTGATACGGGACAGGGGCACGAGCAGTACTTC. The chain recombines TRBV18 with TRBJ2-7, with TRBD1 identical over 10 bases. This CDR3 is 16 amino acids long. V was clipped by 1 base and J by 5 bases; unmatched bases: 8. Germline assignment: CDR1 KGHSH and CDR2 LQKENI.

The gene calls are TRBV6-5 and TRBJ1-5; the match to TRBD1 covers 9 bases. This CDR3 comprises 15 residues. Germline-derived CDR1 and CDR2 are MNHEY and SVGAGI. V was clipped by 3 bases and J by 2 bases; unmatched bases: 2. The CDR3 reads CASSYRTGGNQPQHF. DNA of the CDR3: TGTGCCAGCAGTTATCGGACAGGGGGCAATCAGCCCCAGCATTTT.

This chain joins TRBV7-8 and TRBJ2-1, with TRBD2 as a possible D gene (5 bases). CDR1 and CDR2 (germline): SGHVS, FQNEAQ. This CDR3 contains 14 residues. With 3 bases removed from V and 3 bases from J, the gap between germline ends came to 9 bases. The DNA of the CDR3 is TGTGCCAGCAGCTTGGGGAGCGACTACAATGAGCAGTTCTTC. Residues: CASSLGSDYNEQFF.

The gene calls are TRBV5-1 and TRBJ2-5; 7 positions agree with TRBD1. The CDR3 is 14 residues long. Losses at the gene ends were 4 bases for V and 1 base for J; bases not matched to a gene: 4. Per germline, CDR1 SGHRS and CDR2 YFSETQ. The CDR3 DNA sequence: TGCGCCAGCAGCCCCGGACAGGCCCAAGAGACCCAGTACTTC. This translates into CASSPGQAQETQYF.

This clone showed up just a few times. V gene TRBV7-9 combines with J gene TRBJ1-4; 7 bases align to TRBD1. The V gene's germline CDR1 is SEHNR and CDR2 FQNEAQ (reference sequence). V gave up 5 bases and J gave up 8 bases; unmatched junction bases: 8. This CDR3 region has 14 residues. CDR3 nucleotides: TGTGCCAGCAGCCAACAGGGGTTTGGGGAAAAACTGTTTTTT. Translated: CASSQQGFGEKLFF.

A note on this clone: Sequence at one end of the junction differs from germline and may be a read error. The genes are TRBV4-1 and TRBJ1-2, with D maybe TRBD1 (5 bases). This CDR3 region has 14 residues. Germline V lookup: CDR1 MGHRA, CDR2 YSYEKL. CDR3 in amino acids: CASSWVSGREGTGF. The CDR3, as DNA: TGCGCCAGCAGCTGGGTGTCGGGCAGGGAGGGCACTGGCTTC.

This clone came up once. Other nucleotide sequences in the sample specify the same CDR3. This chain joins TRBV6-5 and TRBJ1-3, with 8 bases fitting TRBD1. With 5 bases clipped from V and 2 bases from J, the junction kept 2 bases outside the gene matches. CDR3 size: 14 residues. Germline V CDR1 and CDR2: MNHEY, SVGAGI. CDR3 sequence (DNA): TGTGCCAGCAGTCCGACAGGGGCTGGAAACACCATATATTTT. It encodes CASSPTGAGNTIYF.

As for this clone: The junction differs from germline at one of its ends, possibly a read error. V usage is TRBV7-7 and J usage is TRBJ2-2, with 10 bases identical to TRBD1. The CDR3 contains 16 residues. In germline, CDR1 is SSHAT, CDR2 FNYEAQ (reference sequence). CDR3 protein: CASSLRTGGNTGELFF. Here the CDR3 DNA reads TGTGCTAGCAGCCTCCGGACAGGGGGTAACACCGGGGAGCTGTTTTTT.

The chain links TRBV10-3 to TRBJ1-1; D not certain. V gave up 5 bases and J gave up 4 bases, with 14 bases separating them. The CDR3 length is 14 residues. Germline V gives CDR1 ENHRY, CDR2 SYGVKD. CDR3 sequence (DNA): TGTGCCATCAGTAAGGCGGTGGATGCCACTGAAGCTTTCTTT. It is translated as CAISKAVDATEAFF.

This clone was picked up a small number of times. The CDR3 reads CAWSTGRTVGDEQYF. CDR3 in DNA: TGTGCCTGGAGCACCGGGAGGACAGTTGGAGACGAGCAGTACTTC. The rearrangement joins TRBV30 to TRBJ2-7; possible D gene TRBD2, 7 bases. The CDR3 consists of 15 residues. Per germline, CDR1 GTSNPN and CDR2 SVGIG (reference sequence). With 3 bases removed from V and 5 bases from J, the gap between germline ends came to 20 bases.